The rows below give T cell receptor beta chains drawn from one sample of a study of technical replicates of blood from four donors. Repertoires were generated with immunoSEQ multiplex PCR, while TCRdb's copy carries only in-frame clones and drops some. Of tens of thousands of clones listed, roughly 90% are singletons. Sequencing was performed on T cells isolated from PBMCs. The receptors originated from a human donor in good health. The CDR3 runs from the conserved cysteine through the conserved F or W. Fields, in order: J gene, clone size, D gene, V gene, CDR3 DNA, CDR3 protein. A D gene is named only where the DNA matches it firmly. Not every row has a clone size; where given, it reads once, few, many or a size class.

j_call: TRBJ2-7
clone_size: NA
d_call: TRBD1
v_call: TRBV4-3
cdr3_nt: TGCGCCAGCAGCCAAACGGGGACAGGCCGCTACGAGCAGTACTTC
cdr3_aa: CASSQTGTGRYEQYF

j_call: TRBJ1-1
clone_size: NA
d_call: NA
v_call: TRBV27
cdr3_nt: TGTGCCAGCAAGGCGGCGAACACTGAAGCTTTCTTT
cdr3_aa: CASKAANTEAFF

j_call: TRBJ1-4
clone_size: few
d_call: TRBD1
v_call: TRBV18
cdr3_nt: TGTGCCAGCTCGTACCAGGGGGCTAATGAAAAACTGTTTTTT
cdr3_aa: CASSYQGANEKLFF

j_call: TRBJ2-1
clone_size: NA
d_call: NA
v_call: TRBV4-1
cdr3_nt: TGCGCCAGCAGCCGTCTGGGACTCGACTCCTACAATGAGCAGTTCTTC
cdr3_aa: CASSRLGLDSYNEQFF

j_call: TRBJ2-5
clone_size: NA
d_call: NA
v_call: TRBV18
cdr3_nt: TGTGCCAGCTCACCAAGGACTATGGGGAGGATAGAGACCCAGTACTTC
cdr3_aa: CASSPRTMGRIETQYF

j_call: TRBJ1-1
clone_size: NA
d_call: NA
v_call: TRBV6-5
cdr3_nt: TGTGCCAGCAGTTACGCCAGGGCCACTGAAGCTTTCTTT
cdr3_aa: CASSYARATEAFF

j_call: TRBJ2-3
clone_size: NA
d_call: TRBD1
v_call: TRBV6-5
cdr3_nt: TGTGCCAGCAGTTACGGGACAGGGGCAGATACGCAGTATTTT
cdr3_aa: CASSYGTGADTQYF

j_call: TRBJ2-3
clone_size: once
d_call: NA
v_call: TRBV4-1
cdr3_nt: TGCGCCAGCAGCCATGACGGGGTCTCTGATACGCAGTATTTT
cdr3_aa: CASSHDGVSDTQYF

j_call: TRBJ1-1
clone_size: NA
d_call: NA
v_call: TRBV5-6
cdr3_nt: TGTGCCAGCACCGTGGGGCACTCTGAAGCTTTCTTT
cdr3_aa: CASTVGHSEAFF

j_call: TRBJ1-2
clone_size: NA
d_call: TRBD1
v_call: TRBV9
cdr3_nt: TGTGCCAGCAGCGTAGAGGGGGCGTGGATTTATGGCTACACCTTC
cdr3_aa: CASSVEGAWIYGYTF

j_call: TRBJ2-1
clone_size: NA
d_call: NA
v_call: TRBV5-1
cdr3_nt: TGCGCCAGCAGCTTGGATCTGACAGCGAGCTCCTACAATGAGCAGTTCTTC
cdr3_aa: CASSLDLTASSYNEQFF

j_call: TRBJ2-5
clone_size: NA
d_call: NA
v_call: TRBV10-3
cdr3_nt: TGTGCCATCAGTGAGTCGAGGGTCGCGGTGGGGAAGACCCAGTACTTC
cdr3_aa: CAISESRVAVGKTQYF

j_call: TRBJ1-2
clone_size: NA
d_call: NA
v_call: TRBV5-1
cdr3_nt: TGCGCCAGCAGCTTGCCAGGGGTGAACTATGGCTACACCTTC
cdr3_aa: CASSLPGVNYGYTF

j_call: TRBJ1-5
clone_size: few
d_call: TRBD1
v_call: TRBV28
cdr3_nt: TGTGCCAGCATTCTCTCGACAGGGCATCAGCCCCAGCATTTT
cdr3_aa: CASILSTGHQPQHF

j_call: TRBJ2-7
clone_size: once
d_call: NA
v_call: TRBV27
cdr3_nt: TGTGCCAGCAGTTTATCTCCGTGGAGGGAACCTACCTCCCGCTACGAGCAGTACTTC
cdr3_aa: CASSLSPWREPTSRYEQYF

j_call: TRBJ2-5
clone_size: NA
d_call: TRBD2
v_call: TRBV6-1
cdr3_nt: TGTGCCAGCAACTTGGTAGCGGGAAAAGAGACCCAGTACTTC
cdr3_aa: CASNLVAGKETQYF

j_call: TRBJ1-2
clone_size: NA
d_call: NA
v_call: TRBV7-2
cdr3_nt: TGTGCCAGCAGCTTGCGGTTTGGTGGCTACACCTTC
cdr3_aa: CASSLRFGGYTF

j_call: TRBJ1-1
clone_size: NA
d_call: NA
v_call: TRBV11-2
cdr3_nt: TGTGCCAGCAGCTCGTCAGGGGCCGACGCTGAAGCTTTCTTT
cdr3_aa: CASSSSGADAEAFF

j_call: TRBJ2-5
clone_size: NA
d_call: NA
v_call: TRBV13
cdr3_nt: TGTGCCAGCAGCCGACTCCAAGAGACCCAGTACTTC
cdr3_aa: CASSRLQETQYF

j_call: TRBJ2-1
clone_size: once
d_call: TRBD2
v_call: TRBV6-5
cdr3_nt: TGTGCCAGCAGTCACGGGACTAGCGGATACAATGAGCAGTTCTTC
cdr3_aa: CASSHGTSGYNEQFF

j_call: TRBJ1-4
clone_size: NA
d_call: NA
v_call: TRBV5-1
cdr3_nt: TGCGCCAGCAGCTCGGGACAAAGGGACGGGAATGAAAAACTGTTTTTT
cdr3_aa: CASSSGQRDGNEKLFF

j_call: TRBJ2-7
clone_size: NA
d_call: TRBD1
v_call: TRBV7-3
cdr3_nt: TGTGCCAGCAGCTTAATACAGGGGTCCGAGCAGTACTTC
cdr3_aa: CASSLIQGSEQYF

j_call: TRBJ1-2
clone_size: NA
d_call: TRBD1
v_call: TRBV4-2
cdr3_nt: TGTGCCAGCAGCCAAGATCCACTTACAGGGGACAGCTACACCTTC
cdr3_aa: CASSQDPLTGDSYTF

j_call: TRBJ2-1
clone_size: NA
d_call: NA
v_call: TRBV28
cdr3_nt: TGTGCCAGCAGTTTAGGACTTTACAATGAGCAGTTCTTC
cdr3_aa: CASSLGLYNEQFF

j_call: TRBJ2-7
clone_size: NA
d_call: TRBD1
v_call: TRBV28
cdr3_nt: TGTGCCAGCAGGCCGGGACAGGGGACCTACGAGCAGTACTTC
cdr3_aa: CASRPGQGTYEQYF

j_call: TRBJ2-3
clone_size: NA
d_call: NA
v_call: TRBV27
cdr3_nt: TGTGCCAGCAGTATGGGGACTGATACGCAGTATTTT
cdr3_aa: CASSMGTDTQYF

j_call: TRBJ1-6
clone_size: NA
d_call: TRBD1
v_call: TRBV6-5
cdr3_nt: TGTGCCAGCAGTTACGGAAGACAGGGTGTGTCACCCCTCCACTTT
cdr3_aa: CASSYGRQGVSPLHF

j_call: TRBJ2-3
clone_size: NA
d_call: TRBD2
v_call: TRBV4-2
cdr3_nt: TGTGCCAGCAGCCAAGATCCCCCTCGCGGGAGAGGGACAGATACGCAGTATTTT
cdr3_aa: CASSQDPPRGRGTDTQYF

j_call: TRBJ2-3
clone_size: NA
d_call: NA
v_call: TRBV20-1
cdr3_nt: TGCAGTGTCGGAGATACGCAGTATTTT
cdr3_aa: CSVGDTQYF

j_call: TRBJ1-3
clone_size: NA
d_call: NA
v_call: TRBV5-4
cdr3_nt: TGTGCCAGCAGCTTGGACATACAGTCAGCTGGAAACACCATATATTTT
cdr3_aa: CASSLDIQSAGNTIYF

j_call: TRBJ2-1
clone_size: NA
d_call: TRBD2
v_call: TRBV30
cdr3_nt: TGTGCCTGGAATTTGGCGGGAGGGATATATAGCTCCTACAATGAGCAGTTCTTC
cdr3_aa: CAWNLAGGIYSSYNEQFF

j_call: TRBJ2-1
clone_size: NA
d_call: TRBD2
v_call: TRBV18
cdr3_nt: TGTGCCAGCTCACCACTGTCTAGCGGGAGCGATGAGCAGTTCTTC
cdr3_aa: CASSPLSSGSDEQFF

j_call: TRBJ2-7
clone_size: NA
d_call: NA
v_call: TRBV9
cdr3_nt: TGTGCCAGCAGCGTAACGGGAGAAGGCTCCTACGAGCAGTACTTC
cdr3_aa: CASSVTGEGSYEQYF

j_call: TRBJ2-7
clone_size: NA
d_call: NA
v_call: TRBV27
cdr3_nt: TGTGCCAGCAGTTTATTCGGCGGGGGCCCCTACGAGCAGTACTTC
cdr3_aa: CASSLFGGGPYEQYF

j_call: TRBJ1-1
clone_size: NA
d_call: NA
v_call: TRBV7-2
cdr3_nt: TGTGCCAGCAGCTTAGGGCAGGAGGTGGCTTTCTTT
cdr3_aa: CASSLGQEVAFF

j_call: TRBJ2-2
clone_size: NA
d_call: NA
v_call: TRBV30
cdr3_nt: TGTGCCTGGAGAACATTTCTCGGGGAGCTGTTTTTT
cdr3_aa: CAWRTFLGELFF

j_call: TRBJ1-5
clone_size: NA
d_call: TRBD1
v_call: TRBV27
cdr3_nt: TGTGCCAGCAGTTTATTCTCAGGGACAGGGGGCTATCAGCCCCAGCATTTT
cdr3_aa: CASSLFSGTGGYQPQHF

j_call: TRBJ2-1
clone_size: NA
d_call: NA
v_call: TRBV6-6
cdr3_nt: TGTGCCAGCAGTTCACTTAAGGACAGCAATGAGCAGTTCTTC
cdr3_aa: CASSSLKDSNEQFF

j_call: TRBJ2-3
clone_size: NA
d_call: TRBD2
v_call: TRBV6-4
cdr3_nt: TGTGCCAGCAGTGACTCGACTAGCGGCCCAGATACGCAGTATTTT
cdr3_aa: CASSDSTSGPDTQYF

j_call: TRBJ2-3
clone_size: once
d_call: TRBD2
v_call: TRBV6-5
cdr3_nt: TGTGCCAGCATTAGGACTAGCGGGAGGGATACGCAGTATTTT
cdr3_aa: CASIRTSGRDTQYF

j_call: TRBJ2-1
clone_size: NA
d_call: TRBD1
v_call: TRBV6-4
cdr3_nt: TGTGCCAGCAGTGACTACACAGGGGACAATGAGCAGTTCTTC
cdr3_aa: CASSDYTGDNEQFF

j_call: TRBJ2-7
clone_size: NA
d_call: TRBD2
v_call: TRBV6-1
cdr3_nt: TGTGCCAGCAGTTCCAGACTAGCGGGAGTTAGCGAGCAGTACTTC
cdr3_aa: CASSSRLAGVSEQYF

j_call: TRBJ2-1
clone_size: few
d_call: NA
v_call: TRBV15
cdr3_nt: TGTGCCACCAGCCATCTACCCTACAATGAGCAGTTCTTC
cdr3_aa: CATSHLPYNEQFF

j_call: TRBJ1-2
clone_size: NA
d_call: TRBD1
v_call: TRBV28
cdr3_nt: TGTGCCAGCAGTTCAGGACAGGGTAACTATGGCTACACCTTC
cdr3_aa: CASSSGQGNYGYTF

j_call: TRBJ2-3
clone_size: NA
d_call: NA
v_call: TRBV9
cdr3_nt: TGTGCCAGCAGCAGGGGCCTTAGCACAGATACGCAGTATTTT
cdr3_aa: CASSRGLSTDTQYF

j_call: TRBJ2-2
clone_size: NA
d_call: TRBD2
v_call: TRBV9
cdr3_nt: TGTGCCAGCAGCGTGGGGACTAGCTCGATGGCCGGGGAGCTGTTTTTT
cdr3_aa: CASSVGTSSMAGELFF

j_call: TRBJ2-3
clone_size: NA
d_call: NA
v_call: TRBV4-2
cdr3_nt: TGTGCCAGCAGTCTGAGGGGGACAGATACGCAGTATTTT
cdr3_aa: CASSLRGTDTQYF

j_call: TRBJ1-1
clone_size: NA
d_call: NA
v_call: TRBV28
cdr3_nt: TGTGCCAGCAGTTTTTCCAGAATGAACACTGAAGCTTTCTTT
cdr3_aa: CASSFSRMNTEAFF

j_call: TRBJ1-1
clone_size: NA
d_call: TRBD1
v_call: TRBV28
cdr3_nt: TGTGCCAGCAGAGACAGGGTCACTGAAGCTTTCTTT
cdr3_aa: CASRDRVTEAFF

j_call: TRBJ1-4
clone_size: NA
d_call: NA
v_call: TRBV21-1
cdr3_nt: TGTGCCAGCAGCAAAGGACAGGGTGAAAAACTGTTTTTT
cdr3_aa: CASSKGQGEKLFF

j_call: TRBJ1-1
clone_size: NA
d_call: TRBD1
v_call: TRBV5-1
cdr3_nt: TGCGCCAGCAGCGTCACAGGGGGCGCCTCTGAAGCTTTCTTT
cdr3_aa: CASSVTGGASEAFF

j_call: TRBJ2-5
clone_size: NA
d_call: NA
v_call: TRBV29-1
cdr3_nt: TGCAGCGTTGAAAAGGGGTACCAAGAGACCCAGTACTTC
cdr3_aa: CSVEKGYQETQYF

j_call: TRBJ2-7
clone_size: NA
d_call: TRBD1
v_call: TRBV6-5
cdr3_nt: TGTGCCAGCAGCTACCGACAGGGGGACTACGAGCAGTACTTC
cdr3_aa: CASSYRQGDYEQYF

j_call: TRBJ2-1
clone_size: NA
d_call: TRBD2
v_call: TRBV6-1
cdr3_nt: TGTGCCAGCAGTGAGGTACCTAGCGGGCCCAATGAGCAGTTCTTC
cdr3_aa: CASSEVPSGPNEQFF